A single TCR beta chain is shown here with its context. The antigen is unknown. These data are taken from a study of T cell repertoires and HLA-DP antigens. Study summary: Sorted CD137+CD4+ samples averaged around 200 ng DNA; pre-culture CD4+ samples, 950 to 1,500 ng. Study-wide findings and caveats: Clones undetected before culture averaged roughly 39% against one allele and approximately 50% against the other.

Untouched CD4+ T cells were bead-isolated from PBMC at approximately 98% purity. The CDR3 contains 12 residues. V shed 6 bases and J shed 6 bases, with 12 bases lying between them. Germline assignment: CDR1 SGHRS and CDR2 YFSETQ. Profiled with immunoSEQ multiplex PCR; TCRdb holds only in-frame clones, not every one. Among some 89,000 clones listed, approximately 89% were seen once. The source material was CD4+ T cells from PBMCs. The receptor comes from a man aged 50-60 years in good health and CMV-seronegative. The chain carries TRBV5-1 and TRBJ2-5; TRBD1 is a possible D gene (6 bases). CDR3 protein: CASTSGQKTQYF. As DNA, the CDR3 is TGCGCCAGCACCTCGGGACAAAAGACCCAGTACTTC. The full variable domain, with the rest looked up from reference TRBV5-1 and TRBJ2-5, is KAGVTQTPRYLIKTRGQQVTLSCSPISGHRSVSWYQQTPGQGLQFLFEYFSETQRNKGNFPGRFSGRQFSNSRSEMNVSTLELGDSALYLCASTSGQKTQYFGPGTRLLVL.